This TCR beta chain was profiled in a study of cytomegalovirus exposure and HLA in healthy donors. The overall study: Early release data held about 92 million unique TCRs from HLA-typed donors.

Concerning this clone itself: Its antigen is as yet unknown.

Study-wide results and caveats: Among the CMV-associated chains, three were confirmed in vitro as specific for CMV antigens. Presence/absence comparisons presumed near-even sequencing depth among donors.

PCR amplification relied on 60 Vbeta primers (plus 13 Jbeta primers). In the authors' methods: Later analysis identified tens of millions of unique TCR beta chains, approximately 10 million shared. TCRdb's table, derived via immunoSEQ multiplex PCR, lists solely in-frame clones and lacks some. Clonal size and the V and J genes are those of that table, whereas D and trimming came from the DNA. The sample has 120,000 or so clones; around 68% are singletons. The sequence was obtained from a man in his forties or fifties in good health and CMV-seropositive. The sample was PBMCs.

The CDR3 region has the DNA TGCGCCAGCAGCGCACTAGCGGGGGACCTGGGGGAGCAGTTCTTC. It is translated as CASSALAGDLGEQFF. The chain uses TRBV5-1 and TRBJ2-1; 11 bases agree with TRBD2. The CDR3 totals 15 residues. CDR1 is SGHRS and CDR2 is YFSETQ in the germline V gene. Losses at the gene ends were 4 bases for V and 10 bases for J; bases not matched to a gene: 10.